The 32 T cell receptor beta chains in this list originate from one sample, sequenced in a study of regulatory T cells in long-lasting Graves disease. Researchers made TCR beta libraries by using iRepertoire HTBI primers and running Arm-PCR on CDR3 regions. TCRdb re-derived calls from the multiplex PCR reads in MiXCR, one entry per CDR3 protein. This sample yields approximately 480,000 distinct CDR3 sequences, of which roughly 15% are seen a single time; more than 9% belongs to the top ten. Time point noted: newly diagnosed GD, antithyroid drugs for less than 3 months. Generation of the TCR library employed RNA extracted from PBMCs. The same sample was also studied in work on T cells in Graves' hyperthyroidism and ophthalmopathy.

The source was peripheral blood mononuclear cells (PBMCs), collected at new diagnosis, from a patient treated with antithyroid drugs. Receptor source: a man aged 35 to 55 with Graves disease.

The table lists this clonotype with many counts. In DNA form, the CDR3 reads TGTGCCAGCAGTGCATTTAGCGGGCCCTCTTTTACCGGGGAGCTGTTTTTT. Translation gives CASSAFSGPSFTGELFF. The chain links TRBV2 to TRBJ2-2; 7 bases agree with TRBD2. The CDR3 is made up of 17 amino acids. With 4 bases clipped from V and 5 bases from J, the junction kept 13 bases outside the gene matches. The germline V gene has CDR1 SNHLY and CDR2 FYNNEI.

This clonotype has at least ten counts. This sequence joins TRBV10-3 and TRBJ2-7; D is tentatively TRBD1 or TRBD2 (6 bases each). This CDR3 has 14 amino acids. Germline V gene lookup returns CDR1 ENHRY and CDR2 SYGVKD. Deletions cut 0 bases from V and 6 bases from J, with 12 bases between. In nucleotides, the CDR3 is TGTGCCATCAGTGAGTCGGGGGGCAGGAGCGAGCAGTACTTC. Its translation is CAISESGGRSEQYF.

This clonotype was counted at least ten times. This chain connects TRBV28 to TRBJ2-3, with D possibly being TRBD1 (6 bases). CDR1 is MDHEN and CDR2 is SYDVKM in the germline V gene. The CDR3 runs to 15 residues. Trimming pared 6 bases from V and 4 bases from J, leaving 17 bases between. This CDR3 is CASSPDRIRADTQYF. The CDR3 DNA reads as TGTGCCAGCAGCCCCGACAGGATAAGGGCAGATACGCAGTATTTT.

This clonotype was observed at least ten times. The gene calls are TRBV18 and TRBJ1-4; D call uncertain. V gave up 3 bases and J gave up 7 bases, with 6 bases separating them. Germline assignment: CDR1 KGHSH and CDR2 LQKENI. This CDR3 comprises 12 residues. The CDR3 DNA reads TGTGCCAGCTCACCTAACGCTGAAAAACTGTTTTTT. Its translation: CASSPNAEKLFF.

With regard to this clonotype: This clone may be a read error of a much larger clone one base away. The chain joins TRBV12-3 or TRBV12-4 to TRBJ2-5; D assignment may be TRBD1 or TRBD2 (5 bases each). V was clipped by 4 bases and J by 0 bases, with 18 bases between them. The CDR3 extends over 17 amino acids. In nucleotides, the CDR3 is TGTGCCAGCAGTTCCTTGAGGCAGGGCGGGTACCAAGAGACCCAGTACTTC. Protein: CASSSLRQGGYQETQYF.

This clonotype was found many times. The V gene is TRBV20-1, the J gene TRBJ1-1, with 7 bases that match TRBD1. Germline V gives CDR1 DFQATT, CDR2 SNEGSKA (reference sequence). Trimming removed 3 bases from V and 4 bases from J; junction bases left unmatched: 2. CDR3 length: 12 amino acids. The CDR3 nucleotides read TGCAGTGCTAGCAGGGACAGCACTGAAGCTTTCTTT. Amino acid sequence: CSASRDSTEAFF.

This clonotype was seen many times. The V call is TRBV5-1, the J call TRBJ2-1; 7 nucleotides agree with TRBD2. CDR3 length: 13 amino acids. V was clipped by 4 bases and J by 9 bases; unmatched bases: 7. CDR1 is SGHRS, CDR2 YFSETQ, per germline. CDR3 DNA: TGCGCCAGCAGCGGGGACTATCGGATTGAGCAGTTCTTC. This codes for CASSGDYRIEQFF. Supplemented by reference TRBV5-1 and TRBJ2-1, the full variable domain reads KAGVTQTPRYLIKTRGQQVTLSCSPISGHRSVSWYQQTPGQGLQFLFEYFSETQRNKGNFPGRFSGRQFSNSRSEMNVSTLELGDSALYLCASSGDYRIEQFFGPGTRLTVL.

At least ten counts were recorded for this clonotype. This rearrangement joins TRBV20-1 to TRBJ2-7, with TRBD2 as a possible D gene (6 bases). CDR1 DFQATT and CDR2 SNEGSKA come from the germline V gene (reference sequence). Trimming removed 3 bases from V and 7 bases from J, with 16 bases in between. This CDR3 region has 13 residues. This CDR3 is CSASIGGPREQYF. For the CDR3, the DNA is TGCAGTGCTAGCATCGGGGGACCGAGGGAGCAGTACTTC.

This clonotype turned up a few times. V and J are TRBV19 and TRBJ2-1, with 7 bases that match TRBD1. CDR1 is LNHDA, CDR2 SQIVND, per germline (reference sequence). Unmatched junction bases numbered 4, after V lost 1 base and J lost 7 bases. The CDR3 length is 14 residues. CDR3: CASSIGTGLNEQFF. In DNA form, the CDR3 reads TGTGCCAGTAGTATAGGGACAGGATTGAATGAGCAGTTCTTC.

This clonotype was found many times. Germline and junction disagree at one end, which may indicate a read error. The chain joins TRBV4-2 to TRBJ2-2; D remains unclear. The germline V gene has CDR1 LGHNA and CDR2 YNFKEQ. The CDR3 runs 14 residues. This chain's CDR3 is CASSQDPNTGELFF. The CDR3 DNA is TGCGCCAGCAGCCAAGACCCGAACACCGGGGAGCTGTTTTTT.

Only a few counts were recorded for this clonotype. The CDR3 region has the DNA TGTGCCAGTAGTTCGGGCCTGCTGGGAGGTCAGCCCCAGCATTTT. Translation gives CASSSGLLGGQPQHF. The chain joins TRBV19 to TRBJ1-5; D not resolved. Germline assignment: CDR1 LNHDA and CDR2 SQIVND (reference sequence). V shed 5 bases and J shed 6 bases, with 17 bases lying between them. The CDR3 covers 15 residues.

This clonotype has ten or more counts. This rearrangement joins TRBV20-1 to TRBJ2-1; 10 nucleotides agree with TRBD2. The ends lost 0 bases at V and 3 bases at J; junction bases unmatched: 11. The germline CDR1 and CDR2 sequences are DFQATT and SNEGSKA (reference sequence). This CDR3 contains 18 residues. The CDR3 is CSARDRLAGVKYYNEQFF. The CDR3 DNA is TGCAGTGCTAGAGATCGGCTAGCGGGAGTCAAGTACTACAATGAGCAGTTCTTC.

The chain couples TRBV27 to TRBJ1-6; D is possibly TRBD1 (5 bases). From germline, CDR1 is MNHEY and CDR2 SMNVEV (reference sequence). V was shortened by 5 bases and J by 8 bases, with 19 bases between the two germline ends. The CDR3 has 16 amino acids. The CDR3 sequence is CASSTLTVGPYSPLHF. The CDR3 DNA reads TGTGCCAGCAGTACCCTGACAGTAGGGCCCTATTCACCCCTCCACTTT.

The rearrangement uses TRBV4-1 and TRBJ2-7; tentative D call: TRBD2 (5 bases). The CDR3 has 17 residues. V lost 1 base to trimming and J lost 0 bases, with 16 bases between them. The germline V gene has CDR1 MGHRA and CDR2 YSYEKL. CDR3 coding DNA: TGCGCCAGCAGCCAAGGGTCGGGGAGCGGATTCTCCTACGAGCAGTACTTC. Translating it yields CASSQGSGSGFSYEQYF.

The table lists this clonotype with many counts. This chain uses TRBV5-1 with TRBJ1-1, with 7 nucleotides matching TRBD1. This CDR3 comprises 12 residues. Trimming at V came to 4 bases and at J to 7 bases, leaving 4 bases not matched to a gene. Looked up from germline, CDR1 is SGHRS and CDR2 is YFSETQ. The CDR3 nucleotides are TGCGCCAGCAGCGGGCAGGGGGTTGAAGCTTTCTTT. Translating gives CASSGQGVEAFF.

The chain is built from TRBV20-1 and TRBJ2-3, with TRBD1 as a possible D gene (5 bases). Germline-derived CDR1 and CDR2 are DFQATT and SNEGSKA (reference sequence). Trimming took 1 base from V and 0 from J, leaving 8 bases between them. This CDR3 spans 14 amino acids. This CDR3 is CSARGGLSTDTQYF. The DNA for the CDR3 is TGCAGTGCTAGAGGGGGCTTGAGCACAGATACGCAGTATTTT.

This clonotype was seen a few times. The chain is built from TRBV24-1 and TRBJ2-2, with a possible D match to TRBD1 (6 bases). This CDR3 spans 13 amino acids. The germline CDR1 and CDR2 sequences are KGHDR and SFDVKD. V lost 5 bases and J 5 bases, leaving 8 bases between the germline ends. The CDR3 protein is CATSGRGTGELFF. The CDR3, as DNA: TGTGCCACCAGTGGTAGGGGGACCGGGGAGCTGTTTTTT.

Notes on this clonotype: A read error is possible here, since a much larger clone lies one base away. The V gene is TRBV11-2, the J gene TRBJ2-2; the D call may be TRBD1 or TRBD2 (5 bases each). The CDR3 sequence is 15 residues long. The germline V gene encodes CDR1 SGHAT and CDR2 FQNNGV. Between the trimmed V and J ends, which lost 5 bases and 4 bases, there was a span of 14 bases. The CDR3 DNA is TGTGCCAGCAGCCCGGGACGTACGAGCACCGGGGAGCTGTTTTTT. It translates to CASSPGRTSTGELFF.

The J gene is TRBJ2-7, the V gene TRBV3-1; no clear D. Germline-derived CDR1 and CDR2 are LGHDT and YNNKEL (reference sequence). The CDR3 is made up of 15 amino acids. Trimming took 0 bases from V and 0 from J, leaving 9 bases between them. The CDR3 DNA follows: TGTGCCAGCAGCCAAGATATTCAAACCTCCTACGAGCAGTACTTC. Its protein is CASSQDIQTSYEQYF.

Note on this clonotype: The likely explanation is a read error, given a far larger clone one base away. The chain joins TRBV28 to TRBJ2-7, with D perhaps matching TRBD2 (6 bases). Looked up from germline, CDR1 is MDHEN and CDR2 is SYDVKM. With 7 bases removed from V and 6 bases from J, the gap between germline ends came to 25 bases. The CDR3 runs to 16 residues. The CDR3 sequence: CASMYDAGTETGEQYF. Written as DNA, the CDR3 is TGTGCCAGCATGTATGACGCGGGGACTGAGACCGGCGAGCAGTACTTC.

This clonotype was counted at least ten times. The chain is built from TRBV12-3 or TRBV12-4 and TRBJ2-5, with D perhaps TRBD1 (5 bases). CDR3 length: 15 amino acids. The germline V and J ends were trimmed by 3 bases and 0 bases, with 11 bases remaining between them. The CDR3 protein is CASSFDRTYQETQYF. CDR3 DNA: TGTGCCAGCAGTTTCGACAGAACCTACCAAGAGACCCAGTACTTC.

The chain couples TRBV11-2 to TRBJ1-5, with 12 nucleotides matching TRBD1. The trim removed 5 bases at V and 0 bases at J, leaving 5 bases unmatched. This CDR3 has 17 residues. The V gene's germline CDR1 is SGHAT and CDR2 FQNNGV. The CDR3 loop reads CASSHQGQGASNQPQHF. The CDR3, as DNA: TGTGCCAGCAGCCACCAGGGACAGGGGGCTAGCAATCAGCCCCAGCATTTT. The full variable domain, with the rest looked up from reference TRBV11-2 and TRBJ1-5, is EAGVAQSPRYKIIEKRQSVAFWCNPISGHATLYWYQQILGQGPKLLIQFQNNGVVDDSQLPKDRFSAERLKGVDSTLKIQPAKLEDSAVYLCASSHQGQGASNQPQHFGDGTRLSIL.

This clonotype was seen ten or more times. The rearrangement uses TRBV20-1 and TRBJ1-5; D is perhaps TRBD1 (5 bases). CDR3 length: 12 amino acids. Deletions cut 3 bases from V and 6 bases from J, with 9 bases between. Germline CDR1 and CDR2: DFQATT and SNEGSKA (reference sequence). CDR3 nucleotides: TGCAGTGCTAGGGGGGTCGGTCAGCCCCAGCATTTT. It encodes CSARGVGQPQHF.

The chain links TRBV7-2 to TRBJ2-3; 11 positions match TRBD2. The junction had 6 bases not matched to a gene; V was cut back by 6 bases and J by 4 bases. The CDR3 totals 15 residues. Germline CDR1 reads SGHTA; CDR2 reads FQGNSA. The CDR3 nucleotides are TGTGCCAGCAGGTTTAGCGGGAGGGCCGCAGATACGCAGTATTTT. Protein product: CASRFSGRAADTQYF.

This chain links TRBV27 with TRBJ1-4, with 8 bases identical to TRBD1. The CDR3 totals 14 residues. V lost 5 bases to trimming and J lost 8 bases; unmatched junction nucleotides: 7. CDR1 and CDR2 (germline): MNHEY, SMNVEV (reference sequence). CDR3 region: CASSPGQAAEKLFF. Here the CDR3 DNA reads TGTGCCAGCAGTCCGGGACAGGCTGCAGAAAAACTGTTTTTT.

This clonotype has ten or more counts. The V and J genes are TRBV20-1 and TRBJ2-2, with D possibly being TRBD1 (5 bases). Trimming took off 2 bases at V and 0 bases at J, with 16 bases between the two ends. The CDR3 is made up of 17 amino acids. Germline-derived CDR1 and CDR2 are DFQATT and SNEGSKA (reference sequence). CDR3 DNA: TGCAGTGCTAGAAATAACAGGTTCCTCGCGAACACCGGGGAGCTGTTTTTT. It translates to CSARNNRFLANTGELFF.

In this sample, this clonotype turned up once. The rearrangement links TRBV19 to TRBJ2-1, with D unclear. V gave up 3 bases and J gave up 2 bases, with 2 bases separating them. CDR3 length: 12 residues. Per germline, CDR1 LNHDA and CDR2 SQIVND (reference sequence). CDR3 region: CASSITYNEQFF. The DNA for the CDR3 is TGTGCCAGTAGTATTACCTACAATGAGCAGTTCTTC.

This clonotype was seen only a few times. The chain is built from TRBV6-1 and TRBJ1-3; TRBD1 matches at 8 bases. Germline assignment: CDR1 MNHNS and CDR2 SASEGT. Germline trimming cut 11 bases from V and 0 bases from J; bases unmatched to any gene: 9. The CDR3 runs 15 residues. This chain's CDR3 is CARQGDRCSGNTIYF. In DNA, the CDR3 is TGTGCCCGACAAGGGGACAGGTGCTCTGGAAACACCATATATTTT.

Comments on this clonotype: At one boundary the junction diverges from the germline segment, which might be a read error. The chain combines TRBV14 with TRBJ1-2; 9 nucleotides match TRBD1. This CDR3 has 14 amino acids. The V gene's germline CDR1 is SGHDN and CDR2 FVKESK. Written as DNA, the CDR3 is TGCGCCAGCAGCCAAGACAGGGGGGACTATGGCTACACCTTC. This encodes CASSQDRGDYGYTF.

The chain recombines TRBV27 with TRBJ2-3; 8 nucleotides align to TRBD2. V gave up 1 base and J gave up 4 bases; unmatched junction bases: 7. The CDR3 runs 16 residues. Germline V gives CDR1 MNHEY, CDR2 SMNVEV (reference sequence). This chain's CDR3 is CASSLFPGGPPDTQYF. DNA of the CDR3: TGTGCCAGCAGTTTATTTCCGGGAGGGCCTCCAGATACGCAGTATTTT.

There are many counts of this clonotype. The chain recombines TRBV28 with TRBJ2-1, with 8 bases aligning to TRBD2. The junction had 3 bases not matched to a gene; V was cut back by 2 bases and J by 0 bases. The germline gives CDR1 MDHEN, CDR2 SYDVKM. This CDR3 has 16 amino acids. This CDR3 is CASSLGAGGSYNEQFF. The CDR3 nucleotides are TGTGCCAGCAGTTTAGGGGCGGGAGGCTCCTACAATGAGCAGTTCTTC.

Regarding this clonotype: A single base separates this from a much larger clone, so it may be a read error. The V gene is TRBV2, the J gene TRBJ1-5; D not certain. Germline CDR1 SNHLY, CDR2 FYNNEI. Trimming stripped 2 bases from V and 5 bases from J, with 4 bases between. The CDR3 runs to 12 residues. In DNA, the CDR3 is TGTGCCAGCAGTGAAATGTATCAGCCCCAGCATTTT. As protein: CASSEMYQPQHF. The whole variable domain, remainder taken from reference TRBV2 and TRBJ1-5, is EPEVTQTPSHQVTQMGQEVILRCVPISNHLYFYWYRQILGQKVEFLVSFYNNEISEKSEIFDDQFSVERPDGSNFTLKIRSTKLEDSAMYFCASSEMYQPQHFGDGTRLSIL.